These T cell receptor beta chains were read from a single sample in a study of T cell repertoires in cytomegalovirus infection. TCRdb analysed the reads with MiXCR anew, one entry per CDR3 protein. The table lists 200,000 to 300,000 distinct CDR3 sequences, over 9% of them singletons. The sample taken for sequencing was PBMCs. The receptors stem from a human donor in good health (CMV status not recorded). Some clones in this sample may be carry-over from other donors' samples. CDR3s include the opening cysteine and the closing phenylalanine or tryptophan. The order of the fields is J gene, D gene, V gene, clone size, CDR3 protein, CDR3 DNA. A D gene is named only where the DNA matches it firmly. Some rows mark clone size as missing; the rest say once, few, many or name a class of expanded clone.

J gene: TRBJ2-3; D gene: .; V gene: TRBV6-1; clone size: many; CDR3 protein: CASRNALGGTDTQYF; CDR3 DNA: TGTGCCAGCAGAAACGCCCTCGGGGGCACAGATACGCAGTATTTT
J gene: TRBJ2-7; D gene: .; V gene: TRBV28; clone size: few; CDR3 protein: CASSYYLGYEQYF; CDR3 DNA: TGTGCCAGTAGCTATTACCTAGGCTACGAGCAGTACTTC
J gene: TRBJ1-5; D gene: .; V gene: TRBV20-1; clone size: many; CDR3 protein: CSASPGSGSGLRSNQPQHF; CDR3 DNA: TGCAGTGCTAGTCCGGGTTCCGGGTCAGGGTTGAGGAGCAATCAGCCCCAGCATTTT
J gene: TRBJ1-5; D gene: TRBD1; V gene: TRBV7-2; clone size: many; CDR3 protein: CASSFRGGGNNQPQHF; CDR3 DNA: TGTGCCAGCAGCTTTAGAGGGGGCGGTAATAATCAGCCCCAGCATTTT
J gene: TRBJ2-1; D gene: .; V gene: TRBV7-2; clone size: many; CDR3 protein: CASSSGLSYNEQFF; CDR3 DNA: TGTGCCAGCAGCTCAGGGTTGTCCTACAATGAGCAGTTCTTC
J gene: TRBJ2-3; D gene: TRBD2; V gene: TRBV7-2; clone size: many; CDR3 protein: CASSSRTSDTDTQYF; CDR3 DNA: TGTGCCAGCAGCTCAAGGACTAGCGACACAGATACGCAGTATTTT
J gene: TRBJ2-7; D gene: .; V gene: TRBV28; clone size: many; CDR3 protein: CASSQPGSSYEQYF; CDR3 DNA: TGTGCCAGCAGTCAGCCAGGGTCATCCTACGAGCAGTACTTC
J gene: TRBJ2-1; D gene: .; V gene: TRBV29-1; clone size: many; CDR3 protein: CSVEKVNEQFF; CDR3 DNA: TGCAGCGTTGAAAAGGTGAATGAGCAGTTCTTC
J gene: TRBJ1-1; D gene: .; V gene: TRBV2; clone size: few; CDR3 protein: CASSEDQTTEAFF; CDR3 DNA: TGTGCCAGCAGTGAAGACCAGACCACTGAAGCTTTCTTT
J gene: TRBJ2-1; D gene: TRBD1; V gene: TRBV7-3; clone size: .; CDR3 protein: CASSLGTDHEQFF; CDR3 DNA: TGTGCCAGCAGCTTGGGGACAGACCATGAGCAGTTCTTC
J gene: TRBJ1-2; D gene: .; V gene: TRBV7-9; clone size: many; CDR3 protein: CASSLGGDSYGYTF; CDR3 DNA: TGTGCCAGCAGCTTAGGGGGTGATAGCTATGGCTACACCTTC
J gene: TRBJ2-3; D gene: .; V gene: TRBV6-1; clone size: many; CDR3 protein: CASSYTLGEKTDTQYF; CDR3 DNA: TGTGCCAGCAGTTATACCTTAGGGGAGAAAACAGATACGCAGTATTTT
J gene: TRBJ2-5; D gene: .; V gene: TRBV28; clone size: few; CDR3 protein: CASSLVGLDVTQYF; CDR3 DNA: TGTGCCAGCAGCCTCGTGGGCCTAGATGTGACCCAGTACTTC